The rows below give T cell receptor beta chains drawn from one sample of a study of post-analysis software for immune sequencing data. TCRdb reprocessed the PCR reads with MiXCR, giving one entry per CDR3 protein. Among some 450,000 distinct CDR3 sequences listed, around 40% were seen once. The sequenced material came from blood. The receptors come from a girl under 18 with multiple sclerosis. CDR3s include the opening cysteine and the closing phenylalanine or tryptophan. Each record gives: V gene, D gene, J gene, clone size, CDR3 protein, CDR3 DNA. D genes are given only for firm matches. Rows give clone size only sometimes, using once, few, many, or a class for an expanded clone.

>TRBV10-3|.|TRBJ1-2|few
CAITNPTAKWGYTF
TGTGCCATCACCAATCCGACAGCCAAATGGGGCTACACCTTC
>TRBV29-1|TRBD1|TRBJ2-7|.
CSVEPTGDEQYF
TGCAGCGTTGAACCCACAGGGGACGAGCAGTACTTC
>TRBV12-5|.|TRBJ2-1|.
CASGSEFF
TGTGCTAGTGGTTCCGAGTTCTTC
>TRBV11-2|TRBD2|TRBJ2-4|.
CASSPGTRNIQYF
TGTGCCAGCAGCCCCGGGACTAGAAACATTCAGTACTTC
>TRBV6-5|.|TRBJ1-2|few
CASSYGRVYGYTF
TGTGCCAGCAGTTACGGACGGGTCTATGGCTACACCTTC
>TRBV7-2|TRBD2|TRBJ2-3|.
CASSLAGGWADTQYF
TGTGCCAGCAGCTTAGCGGGAGGGTGGGCAGATACGCAGTATTTT
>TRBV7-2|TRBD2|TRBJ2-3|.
CASSLEATSGRYTQYF
TGTGCCAGCAGCTTAGAGGCGACTAGCGGGAGGTATACGCAGTATTTT
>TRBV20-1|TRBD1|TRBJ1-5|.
CSAVTGKGNQPQHF
TGCAGTGCGGTGACAGGGAAGGGCAATCAGCCCCAGCATTTT
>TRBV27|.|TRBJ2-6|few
CASTPGRVTGANVLTF
TGTGCCAGCACCCCCGGCAGGGTGACTGGGGCCAACGTCCTGACTTTC
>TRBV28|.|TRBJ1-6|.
CASVFERTTSSPLHF
TGTGCCAGCGTTTTTGAACGTACAACCAGTTCGCCCCTCCACTTT
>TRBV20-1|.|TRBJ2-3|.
CSAPLQGTDTQYF
TGCAGTGCGCCCCTACAGGGAACAGATACGCAGTATTTT
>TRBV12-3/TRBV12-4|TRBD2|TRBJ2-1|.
CASSLREDLNEQFF
TGTGCCAGCAGTTTACGGGAGGATCTCAATGAGCAGTTCTTC
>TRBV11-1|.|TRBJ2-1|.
CASSPPVAGARDATYYNEQFF
TGTGCCAGCAGCCCTCCCGTTGCGGGTGCCCGGGACGCGACCTACTACAATGAGCAGTTCTTC
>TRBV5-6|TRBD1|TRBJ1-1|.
CASSDSLRGRQGEAFF
TGTGCCAGCAGCGATTCCCTCAGGGGGCGGCAGGGTGAAGCTTTCTTT
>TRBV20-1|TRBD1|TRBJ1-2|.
CGAAGTVEAMSYGYTF
TGCGGTGCTGCCGGGACAGTCGAAGCAATGAGCTATGGCTACACCTTC
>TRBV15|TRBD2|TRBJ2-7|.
CATSQRASGRYEQYF
TGTGCCACCAGCCAGCGGGCTAGCGGGAGATACGAGCAGTACTTC
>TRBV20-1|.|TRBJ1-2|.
CSARVPLRTEYYGYTF
TGCAGTGCTAGAGTACCCCTTAGGACAGAATACTATGGCTACACCTTC
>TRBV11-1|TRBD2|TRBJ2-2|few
CASSFPAGVINTGELFF
TGTGCCAGCAGCTTTCCGGCGGGGGTGATTAACACCGGGGAGCTGTTTTTT
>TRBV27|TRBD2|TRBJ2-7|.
CASTRTSGNTYEQYF
TGTGCCAGCACGCGGACTAGCGGGAACACCTACGAGCAGTACTTC
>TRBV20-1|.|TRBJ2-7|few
CSARDFASDHYEQYF
TGCAGTGCTAGAGATTTCGCTAGCGACCACTACGAGCAGTACTTC
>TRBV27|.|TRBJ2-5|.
CASSPSDRKETQYF
TGTGCCAGCAGTCCCTCGGACCGGAAGGAGACCCAGTACTTC
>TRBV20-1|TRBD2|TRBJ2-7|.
CSAIRTSGRALDNEQYF
TGCAGTGCAATCCGGACTAGCGGGAGGGCCCTCGATAACGAGCAGTACTTC
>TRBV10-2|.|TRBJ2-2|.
CASSEPRLQNTGELFF
TGCGCCAGCAGTGAGCCAAGACTTCAGAACACCGGGGAGCTGTTTTTT
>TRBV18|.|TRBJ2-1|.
CASSPKNIRDEQFF
TGTGCCAGCTCACCTAAGAACATCAGGGATGAGCAGTTCTTC
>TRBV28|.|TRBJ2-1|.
CASSPLGLREQFF
TGTGCCAGCAGCCCCCTCGGTCTGCGAGAGCAGTTCTTC
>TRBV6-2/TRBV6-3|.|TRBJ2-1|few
CASRDTRNNEQFF
TGTGCCAGCAGAGATACTAGGAACAATGAGCAGTTCTTC
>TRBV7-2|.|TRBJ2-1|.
CASSSPASDSYNEQFF
TGTGCCAGCAGCTCACCCGCTAGCGACTCCTACAATGAGCAGTTCTTC
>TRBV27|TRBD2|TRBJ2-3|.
CASSRLAGATNTDTQYF
TGTGCCAGCAGTAGGCTAGCGGGAGCGACGAACACAGATACGCAGTATTTT
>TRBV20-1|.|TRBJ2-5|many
CSARDSARLETQYF
TGCAGTGCTAGAGATTCGGCCCGCCTAGAGACCCAGTACTTC
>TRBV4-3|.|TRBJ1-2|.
CASSQDAGRSYGYTF
TGCGCCAGCAGCCAAGATGCAGGGAGATCCTATGGCTACACCTTC
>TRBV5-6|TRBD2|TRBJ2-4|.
CVSSLVSGDGNIQYF
TGTGTCAGCAGCTTAGTTAGCGGGGACGGAAACATTCAGTACTTC
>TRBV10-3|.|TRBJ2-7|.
CAIRQGLGREQYF
TGTGCCATCAGACAGGGTTTGGGTCGCGAGCAGTACTTC
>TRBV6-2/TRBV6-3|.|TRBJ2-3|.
CASSYPNSAGSSQYF
TGTGCCAGCAGTTACCCCAACTCCGCGGGATCATCCCAGTATTTT
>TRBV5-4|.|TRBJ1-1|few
CASSLGRAMNTEAFF
TGTGCCAGCAGCTTAGGCAGGGCGATGAACACTGAAGCTTTCTTT
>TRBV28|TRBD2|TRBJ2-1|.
CASSLTLAGGHNEQFF
TGTGCCAGCAGTTTAACACTAGCGGGAGGCCACAATGAGCAGTTCTTC
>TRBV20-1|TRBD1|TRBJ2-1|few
CSARDLTGGSEQFF
TGCAGTGCTAGAGACCTGACAGGGGGCAGTGAGCAGTTCTTC
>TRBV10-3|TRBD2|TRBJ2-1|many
CAISESLAATWDEQFF
TGTGCCATCAGTGAATCCCTAGCGGCTACCTGGGATGAGCAGTTCTTC